Below are 30 T cell receptor beta chains sequenced from a single sample in a study of cytomegalovirus exposure and HLA in healthy donors. A multiplex PCR was run with 60 Vbeta primers and 13 Jbeta primers. Only in-frame clones appear in the TCRdb table, and some are missing; sequencing was by immunoSEQ multiplex PCR. This repertoire includes about 140,000 clones. Specimen: PBMCs. The receptors originated from a man aged 35-49 years in good health and CMV-seronegative.

The V gene is TRBV6-1, the J gene TRBJ1-6, with D possibly matching TRBD1 (6 bases). The CDR3 is 15 residues long. The V end lost 2 bases, the J end lost 3 bases, and 8 bases lay between the germline ends. CDR1 MNHNS and CDR2 SASEGT come from the germline V gene. In nucleotides, the CDR3 is TGTGCCAGCAGTGAACTGGACAGCTATAATTCACCCCTCCACTTT. Its protein product is CASSELDSYNSPLHF.

This chain joins TRBV7-7 and TRBJ2-5; D may be TRBD1 (6 bases). The germline gives CDR1 SSHAT, CDR2 FNYEAQ (reference sequence). Between the trimmed V and J ends, which lost 2 bases and 3 bases, there was a span of 10 bases. The CDR3 consists of 14 residues. The CDR3 DNA reads as TGTGCCAGCAGCTTAAATCCAGGGGAAGAGACCCAGTACTTC. The encoded protein is CASSLNPGEETQYF.

The chain links TRBV7-2 to TRBJ1-1; D call uncertain. Germline-derived CDR1 and CDR2 are SGHTA and FQGNSA. Between the trimmed V and J ends, which lost 6 bases and 4 bases, there was a span of 9 bases. This CDR3 region has 12 residues. The CDR3, as DNA: TGTGCCAGCAGATCAAGCTCCACTGAAGCTTTCTTT. Translation: CASRSSSTEAFF.

J is TRBJ2-5 and V is TRBV28; D is perhaps TRBD2 (6 bases). Matching the DNA end better, TRBJ2-7 makes the J call doubtful. This CDR3 region has 13 residues. Per the germline V gene, CDR1 is MDHEN and CDR2 is SYDVKM. CDR3 region: CASSGVRAYEQYF. As DNA, the CDR3 is TGTGCCAGTTCGGGGGTTAGGGCCTACGAGCAGTACTTC.

The gene calls are TRBV19 and TRBJ1-1, with 7 bases matching TRBD1. The CDR3 length is 17 residues. Germline lookup yields CDR1 LNHDA and CDR2 SQIVND (reference sequence). J lost 2 bases, V lost 5 bases, and 14 bases had no gene match. The CDR3 nucleotides read TGTGCCAGTAGTGCGACAGGGCCGCGGGGTACAAACACTGAAGCTTTCTTT. This encodes CASSATGPRGTNTEAFF.

The V call is TRBV4-2, the J call TRBJ2-5; 7 bases fit TRBD1. Germline CDR1 LGHNA, CDR2 YNFKEQ. The CDR3 runs 15 residues. V shed 0 bases and J 2 bases; nucleotides not matched to a gene: 3. DNA for the CDR3: TGTGCCAGCAGCCAAGACCCGGGACAGCAAGAGACCCAGTACTTC. Protein sequence: CASSQDPGQQETQYF.

The chain carries TRBV6-5 and TRBJ1-6, with D maybe TRBD1 (6 bases). This CDR3 has 13 residues. Germline loops: CDR1 MNHEY, CDR2 SVGAGI. V was clipped by 6 bases and J by 9 bases, with 12 bases between them. For the CDR3, the DNA is TGTGCCAGCAGCCTCCGGGACACTTCACCCCTCCACTTT. Its protein product is CASSLRDTSPLHF.

This chain joins TRBV4-1 and TRBJ1-5; 8 bases line up with TRBD1. The germline CDR1 and CDR2 sequences are MGHRA and YSYEKL. J was trimmed by 11 bases and V by 1 base; bases with no gene match: 13. The CDR3 is made up of 16 amino acids. The CDR3 here is CASSQGPGQGRFSQHF. In DNA, the CDR3 is TGCGCCAGCAGCCAAGGGCCCGGACAGGGACGTTTCTCCCAGCATTTT.

The chain uses TRBV9 and TRBJ2-3; 7 nucleotides agree with TRBD1. This CDR3 has 15 amino acids. Germline V CDR1 and CDR2: SGDLS, YYNGEE. Trimming cost V 4 bases and J 0 bases; bases outside gene matches: 5. The CDR3 loop is CASSYTGVSTDTQYF. The CDR3 DNA reads as TGTGCCAGCAGCTATACAGGGGTTAGCACAGATACGCAGTATTTT.

Worth noting for this clone: The junction departs from germline at one end; a sequencing error may be responsible. The chain recombines TRBV15 with TRBJ1-1, with D maybe TRBD1 (5 bases). Germline V gene sequence: CDR1 LNHNV, CDR2 YYDKDF (reference sequence). The CDR3 length is 15 residues. The CDR3 loop reads CATSSSLGAGTGAFF. Written as DNA, the CDR3 is TGTGCCACCAGCAGTTCCTTAGGGGCCGGGACTGGAGCTTTCTTT.

The chain links TRBV25-1 to TRBJ1-1; D perhaps matches TRBD1 (5 bases). The ends were cut back, 3 bases at V and 10 bases at J, with 15 bases in the middle. The CDR3 runs 13 residues. From germline, CDR1 is MGHDK and CDR2 SYGVNS. CDR3 coding DNA: TGTGCCAGCAGTGACCAAGTCAGGGTTAGAGCTTTCTTT. This translates into CASSDQVRVRAFF.

The CDR3 bases are TGTGCCAGCAGCTTACTAGCGGGGGGGCCGGATACGCAGTATTTT. Protein: CASSLLAGGPDTQYF. J is TRBJ2-3 and V is TRBV11-2; 12 positions agree with TRBD2. The germline V gene has CDR1 SGHAT and CDR2 FQNNGV. V was clipped by 2 bases and J by 6 bases; unmatched bases: 3. This CDR3 spans 15 amino acids. Combining the CDR3 with reference TRBV11-2 and TRBJ2-3 gives the whole variable domain EAGVAQSPRYKIIEKRQSVAFWCNPISGHATLYWYQQILGQGPKLLIQFQNNGVVDDSQLPKDRFSAERLKGVDSTLKIQPAKLEDSAVYLCASSLLAGGPDTQYFGPGTRLTVL.

J is TRBJ2-3 and V is TRBV19; 11 bases map to TRBD1. After removal of 5 bases from V and 3 bases from J, the junction contained 4 bases not matched to a gene. Germline-derived CDR1 and CDR2 are LNHDA and SQIVND (reference sequence). The CDR3 has 15 residues. The DNA of the CDR3 is TGTGCCAGTAGTCCCCGGGACAGGGGGACAGATACGCAGTATTTT. It is translated as CASSPRDRGTDTQYF.

The chain recombines TRBV28 with TRBJ1-2, with 7 nucleotides matching TRBD1. Unmatched junction bases numbered 4, after V lost 3 bases and J lost 0 bases. Germline CDR1 is MDHEN and CDR2 is SYDVKM. The CDR3 length is 15 residues. The CDR3 loop reads CASSFGGTANYGYTF. The CDR3, as DNA: TGTGCCAGCAGTTTTGGCGGGACAGCTAACTATGGCTACACCTTC.

This sequence joins TRBV7-9 and TRBJ2-7, with TRBD1 matching over 7 bases. The junction had 15 bases not matched to a gene; V was cut back by 1 base and J by 3 bases. The CDR3 has 18 amino acids. CDR1 and CDR2 (germline): SEHNR, FQNEAQ (reference sequence). The CDR3 DNA reads TGTGCCAGCAGCTTAGGCCTGTTTGGACAGGATACAATCTACGAGCAGTACTTC. Translation gives CASSLGLFGQDTIYEQYF.

V is TRBV13 and J is TRBJ1-2; weak D call: TRBD1 (5 bases). This CDR3 spans 13 amino acids. CDR1 is PRHDT and CDR2 is FYEKMQ in the germline V gene (reference sequence). V lost 1 base to trimming and J lost 8 bases, with 11 bases between them. The CDR3 bases are TGTGCCAGCAGCTTAGATACAGGTTGGGGCTACACCTTC. The encoded protein is CASSLDTGWGYTF.

This CDR3 is CASSLEGGANVLTF. CDR3 coding DNA: TGTGCCAGCAGTCTGGAGGGTGGGGCCAACGTCCTGACTTTC. The chain is built from TRBV6-1 and TRBJ2-6; possible D gene TRBD2, 6 bases. This CDR3 has 14 residues. V shed 5 bases and J shed 3 bases, with 8 bases lying between them. In germline, CDR1 is MNHNS, CDR2 SASEGT.

The genes are TRBV6-1 and TRBJ1-1; 9 bases line up with TRBD1. The CDR3 totals 14 residues. V was pared by 6 bases and J by 1 base, with 3 bases of the junction left unmatched. Looked up from germline, CDR1 is MNHNS and CDR2 is SASEGT. In DNA form, the CDR3 reads TGTGCCAGCAGCCGGACAGGGGCGAACACTGAAGCTTTCTTT. This encodes CASSRTGANTEAFF.

This chain uses TRBV25-1 with TRBJ2-3; 9 nucleotides match TRBD1. V gave up 3 bases and J gave up 4 bases; unmatched junction bases: 11. The germline V gene encodes CDR1 MGHDK and CDR2 SYGVNS. The CDR3 has 17 residues. The CDR3 nucleotides are TGTGCCAGCAGTGACTGGGGGGGACAGGGAAATCCAGATACGCAGTATTTT. Its protein is CASSDWGGQGNPDTQYF.

The V gene is TRBV7-9, the J gene TRBJ1-3; unclear D gene. The CDR3 contains 13 residues. Germline V gene lookup returns CDR1 SEHNR and CDR2 FQNEAQ (reference sequence). The V and J ends lost 7 bases and 2 bases respectively, with 9 bases between them. CDR3: CASTTIPGNTIYF. The CDR3 DNA is TGTGCCAGCACCACAATCCCTGGAAACACCATATATTTT.

The chain couples TRBV5-1 to TRBJ1-2, with a weak D call TRBD1 (5 bases). Germline values: CDR1 SGHRS, CDR2 YFSETQ. This CDR3 is 15 amino acids long. V lost 0 bases to trimming and J lost 8 bases, with 17 bases between them. The CDR3 region has the DNA TGCGCCAGCAGCTTGGCCACGGGTAAGGGGTACGGCTACACCTTC. Protein product: CASSLATGKGYGYTF.

This chain joins TRBV5-1 and TRBJ2-6; TRBD1 matches at 8 bases. The CDR3 contains 19 residues. Germline lookup yields CDR1 SGHRS and CDR2 YFSETQ. Unmatched junction bases numbered 10, after V lost 0 bases and J lost 2 bases. CDR3 loop: CASSLDRDRSSAGANVLTF. CDR3 sequence (DNA): TGCGCCAGCAGCTTGGACCGGGACAGGTCGAGCGCTGGGGCCAACGTCCTGACTTTC.

Concerning this clone: An end of the junction differs from the germline gene, which may be a read error. The rearrangement joins TRBV13 to TRBJ1-4; 8 nucleotides agree with TRBD1. CDR1 and CDR2 (germline): PRHDT, FYEKMQ (reference sequence). This CDR3 contains 14 residues. The CDR3 sequence is CASRTGGTKEKLFF. CDR3 DNA: TGTGCCAGCAGAACAGGGGGAACTAAGGAAAAACTGTTTTTT.

This rearrangement joins TRBV2 to TRBJ1-2; 12 bases line up with TRBD1. The trim removed 7 bases at V and 8 bases at J, leaving 8 bases unmatched. CDR3 length: 14 residues. From germline, CDR1 is SNHLY and CDR2 FYNNEI. Here the CDR3 reads CASTGTGGARGYTF. Here the CDR3 DNA reads TGTGCCAGCACTGGGACAGGGGGCGCGAGAGGCTACACCTTC.

This chain links TRBV29-1 with TRBJ2-5; D may be TRBD2 (7 bases). The V end was cut by 5 bases, the J end by 5 bases, with 15 bases between. Germline V lookup: CDR1 SQVTM, CDR2 ANQGSEA. This CDR3 has 13 amino acids. The CDR3 nucleotides read TGCAGCGTTCGGGGGGCCAGTCGGGAGACCCAGTACTTC. Translation gives CSVRGASRETQYF.

The chain combines TRBV7-3 with TRBJ2-1; 8 nucleotides line up with TRBD1. This CDR3 region has 15 residues. Germline values: CDR1 SGHTA, CDR2 FQGTGA. V lost 5 bases and J lost 6; bases outside the gene matches: 9. The CDR3 sequence: CASSPEDRDGNEQFF. The CDR3 region has the DNA TGTGCCAGCAGCCCGGAGGACAGGGACGGCAATGAGCAGTTCTTC.

The chain joins TRBV5-1 to TRBJ1-6; the D is unclear. Trimming removed 5 bases from V and 8 bases from J, with 23 bases in between. The CDR3 sequence is 17 residues long. Germline CDR1 and CDR2: SGHRS and YFSETQ. CDR3 in amino acids: CASSMERPLGRDSPLHF. The CDR3 DNA follows: TGCGCCAGCAGTATGGAGCGGCCTTTGGGTCGGGATTCACCCCTCCACTTT.

The V call is TRBV6-1, the J call TRBJ2-3; the D is unclear. Germline values: CDR1 MNHNS, CDR2 SASEGT. Trimming pared 5 bases from V and 2 bases from J, leaving 14 bases between. This CDR3 is built from 15 residues. CDR3 region: CASSPPERLTDTQYF. CDR3 sequence (DNA): TGTGCCAGCAGTCCCCCGGAGAGGCTCACAGATACGCAGTATTTT.

The rearrangement links TRBV7-9 to TRBJ1-1, with 7 positions matching TRBD1. The V gene's germline CDR1 is SEHNR and CDR2 FQNEAQ (reference sequence). The CDR3 spans 13 residues. V was pared by 5 bases and J by 7 bases, with 7 bases of the junction left unmatched. CDR3 in amino acids: CASSGPGGIEAFF. As DNA, the CDR3 is TGTGCCAGCAGCGGACCAGGGGGGATTGAAGCTTTCTTT. Based on the CDR3 plus reference TRBV7-9 and TRBJ1-1, the full variable domain is DTGVSQNPRHKITKRGQNVTFRCDPISEHNRLYWYRQTLGQGPEFLTYFQNEAQLEKSRLLSDRFSAERPKGSFSTLEIQRTEQGDSAMYLCASSGPGGIEAFFGQGTRLTVV.

This rearrangement joins TRBV7-9 to TRBJ1-4; D unclear. Deletions cut 5 bases from V and 6 bases from J, with 13 bases between. Germline V gives CDR1 SEHNR, CDR2 FQNEAQ (reference sequence). The CDR3 has 14 amino acids. The CDR3: CASSPGEVYEKLFF. The CDR3 DNA reads as TGTGCCAGCAGCCCGGGAGAGGTCTATGAAAAACTGTTTTTT. The full variable domain, with the rest looked up from reference TRBV7-9 and TRBJ1-4, is DTGVSQNPRHKITKRGQNVTFRCDPISEHNRLYWYRQTLGQGPEFLTYFQNEAQLEKSRLLSDRFSAERPKGSFSTLEIQRTEQGDSAMYLCASSPGEVYEKLFFGSGTQLSVL.